This record looks at one TCR beta chain sequence and its context. Its antigen remains unidentified. Populations isolated by sorting all had purity greater than 95%. The data were obtained in a study of beta chain features in type 1 diabetes. This CDR3 contains 12 residues. Germline values: CDR1 SGHRS, CDR2 YFSETQ. Trimming took 4 bases from V and 7 from J, leaving 12 bases between them. The entirety of the isolated RNA underwent reverse transcription, so expressed TCRB transcripts were sequenced. Measured with immunoSEQ multiplex PCR; TCRdb has only the in-frame clones, and not every one. The sample consists of some 900,000 clones, roughly 15% of them appearing once. Overall study results and limits: Within patients, naive, central memory and Treg TCRB repertoires seemed more similar than within healthy donors. All four CD4+ subsets of Type 1 diabetes patients contained TCRB CDR3s that were moderately but significantly shorter.

This TCR derives from a woman between 18 and 29 years old in good health. Material: naive CD4+ T cells from blood. The chain uses TRBV5-1 and TRBJ2-7; no clear D gene. CDR3 in DNA: TGCGCCAGCAGCCGTCCAGGTGATGAGCAGTACTTC. Residues: CASSRPGDEQYF.